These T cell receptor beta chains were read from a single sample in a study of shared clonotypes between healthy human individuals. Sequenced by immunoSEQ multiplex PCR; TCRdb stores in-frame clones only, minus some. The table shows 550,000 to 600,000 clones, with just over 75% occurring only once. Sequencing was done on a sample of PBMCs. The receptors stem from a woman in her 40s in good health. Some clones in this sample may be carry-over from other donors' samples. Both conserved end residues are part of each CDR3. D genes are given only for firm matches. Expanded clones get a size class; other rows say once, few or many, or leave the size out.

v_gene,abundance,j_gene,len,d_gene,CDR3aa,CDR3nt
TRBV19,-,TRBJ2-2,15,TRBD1,CASSTTGGWTGELFF,TGTGCCAGTAGTACGACAGGGGGCTGGACCGGGGAGCTGTTTTTT
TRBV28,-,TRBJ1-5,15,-,CASSPSSLSNQPQHF,TGTGCCAGCAGCCCCTCTTCCCTTAGCAATCAGCCCCAGCATTTT
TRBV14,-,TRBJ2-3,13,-,CASSQVVTDTQYF,TGTGCCAGCAGCCAGGTCGTCACAGATACGCAGTATTTT
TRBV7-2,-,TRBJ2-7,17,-,CASSLNSAASGYYEQYF,TGTGCCAGCAGCTTAAATTCTGCCGCCAGCGGGTACTACGAGCAGTACTTC
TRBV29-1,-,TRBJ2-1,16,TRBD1,CSVEGGPGQGYNEQFF,TGCAGCGTTGAAGGGGGCCCGGGACAGGGGTACAATGAGCAGTTCTTC
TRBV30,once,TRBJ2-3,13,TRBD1,CAWSLDRSNTQYF,TGTGCCTGGAGTCTGGACAGGTCCAATACGCAGTATTTT
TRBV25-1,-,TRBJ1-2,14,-,CASSEPGLVAGYTF,TGTGCCAGCAGTGAACCGGGCCTTGTTGCTGGCTACACCTTC
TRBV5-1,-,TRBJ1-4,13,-,CASSQGSNEKLFF,TGCGCCAGCAGCCAGGGTAGCAATGAAAAACTGTTTTTT
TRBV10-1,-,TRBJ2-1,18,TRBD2,CASSDHGLAGNQGNEQFF,TGCGCCAGCAGTGACCACGGACTAGCGGGAAATCAGGGCAATGAGCAGTTCTTC
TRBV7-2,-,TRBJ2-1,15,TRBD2,CASSLLAGGRNEQFF,TGTGCCAGCAGCTTGCTAGCGGGAGGGCGGAATGAGCAGTTCTTC
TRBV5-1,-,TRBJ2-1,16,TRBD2,CASSLGVAGVGNEQFF,TGCGCCAGCAGCTTGGGAGTAGCGGGAGTTGGCAATGAGCAGTTCTTC
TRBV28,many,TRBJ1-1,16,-,CASSFGTNYMNTEAFF,TGTGCCAGCAGTTTCGGGACGAACTACATGAACACTGAAGCTTTCTTT
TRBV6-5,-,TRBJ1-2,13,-,CASRPDGDYGYTF,TGTGCCAGCAGACCGGACGGAGACTATGGCTACACCTTC
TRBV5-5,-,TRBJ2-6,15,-,CASSFVNAGANVLTF,TGTGCCAGCAGCTTTGTAAATGCCGGGGCCAACGTCCTGACTTTC
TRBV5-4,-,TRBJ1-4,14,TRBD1,CASSRTGRQEKLFF,TGTGCCAGCAGCAGGACAGGGCGACAGGAAAAACTGTTTTTT
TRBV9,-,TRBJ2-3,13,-,CASSVATRDTQYF,TGTGCCAGCAGCGTAGCTACGAGAGATACGCAGTATTTT
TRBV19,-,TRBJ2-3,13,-,CASSAGTDNTQYF,TGTGCCAGTAGTGCCGGGACCGACAATACGCAGTATTTT
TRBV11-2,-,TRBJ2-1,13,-,CASSLSSYNEQFF,TGTGCCAGCAGCTTGAGCTCCTACAATGAGCAGTTCTTC
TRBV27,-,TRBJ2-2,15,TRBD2,CASSSYSGRTGELFF,TGTGCCAGCAGTTCCTATAGCGGGAGGACCGGGGAGCTGTTTTTT
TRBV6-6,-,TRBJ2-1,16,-,CASNWFADYSYNEQFF,TGTGCCAGCAATTGGTTCGCGGACTACTCCTACAATGAGCAGTTCTTC
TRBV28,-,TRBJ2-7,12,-,CASSVRGGEQYF,TGTGCCAGCAGTGTTAGGGGTGGCGAGCAGTACTTC
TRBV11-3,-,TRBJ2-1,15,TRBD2,CASSVAGLRDNEQFF,TGTGCCAGCAGCGTAGCGGGACTTCGGGACAATGAGCAGTTCTTC